Given below is one T cell receptor (beta chain) in context. Its antigen is unidentified. The entry originates in a study of OX40 agonist ivuxolimab in advanced cancers. Study context: Patients received the agonistic anti-OX40 (CD134) antibody ivuxolimab. Study-level findings and limits: The study found among the lowest clonal expansion in partial responders at 0.1-3.0 mg/kg.

Sequencing used immunoSEQ multiplex PCR; TCRdb keeps in-frame clones, though not all of them. The sample carries approximately 69,000 clones, about 94% recorded once. The CDR3 runs to 16 residues. Germline lookup yields CDR1 SGHVS and CDR2 FNYEAQ. V dropped 1 base and J dropped 0; count of bases not matched to a gene: 3. The source is an adult with an advanced solid tumor such as melanoma, head and neck, liver or kidney cancer. The rearrangement joins TRBV7-6 to TRBJ2-3; 8 bases line up with TRBD2. The sample in question was CD4+ or CD8+ T cells sorted from blood, obtained in a trial of the OX40 agonist ivuxolimab. The CDR3 DNA reads TGTGCCAGCAGCTTAGTAGCGGGGCCTAGCACAGATACGCAGTATTTT. This sequence encodes CASSLVAGPSTDTQYF.